The 25 T cell receptor beta chains presented below share a single source sample, sequenced in a study of blood T cell repertoires in COVID-19. Profiled with immunoSEQ multiplex PCR; TCRdb holds only in-frame clones, not every one. This sample has almost 350,000 clones, with roughly 86% found just once. Specimen: PBMCs or T cells enriched from blood (not recorded which). Source of these receptors: a woman aged 30 to 39 who had been exposed to COVID-19.

The chain joins TRBV18 to TRBJ2-5; tentatively, D is TRBD2 (6 bases). V lost 3 bases to trimming and J lost 2 bases, with 16 bases between them. Germline V gene lookup returns CDR1 KGHSH and CDR2 LQKENI. The CDR3 has 16 residues. The CDR3 DNA sequence: TGTGCCAGCTCACCCCTTCGTGGCGGGGCGCAAGAGACCCAGTACTTC. It codes for CASSPLRGGAQETQYF.

J is TRBJ1-6 and V is TRBV28, with D perhaps matching TRBD1 (5 bases). The CDR3 totals 14 residues. V shed 4 bases and J shed 6 bases, with 10 bases lying between them. Germline CDR1 is MDHEN and CDR2 is SYDVKM. CDR3 DNA sequence: TGTGCCAGCAGTTCGGGACTGATTAATTCACCCCTCCACTTT. This codes for CASSSGLINSPLHF.

The chain links TRBV19 to TRBJ2-3; TRBD1 is a possible D gene (6 bases). The V gene's germline CDR1 is LNHDA and CDR2 SQIVND (reference sequence). There are 13 residues in the CDR3. The V and J ends lost 2 bases and 4 bases respectively, with 7 bases between them. The CDR3 region is CASSINRADTQYF. DNA for the CDR3: TGTGCCAGTAGTATAAACAGGGCAGATACGCAGTATTTT.

The chain uses TRBV28 and TRBJ2-1; 10 bases align to TRBD2. CDR3 length: 17 amino acids. The V gene end was trimmed by 2 bases and the J gene end by 10 bases; junction bases not matched to a gene: 14. Germline CDR1 is MDHEN and CDR2 is SYDVKM. CDR3 amino acids: CASSLLGLAGVGREQFF. CDR3 bases: TGTGCCAGCAGTTTACTAGGGCTAGCGGGGGTCGGTAGGGAGCAGTTCTTC.

The chain carries TRBV9 and TRBJ2-3; D possibly corresponds to TRBD2 (5 bases). The V gene's germline CDR1 is SGDLS and CDR2 YYNGEE. The CDR3 loop spans 12 amino acids. Trimming shortened V by 4 bases and J by 5 bases, and 8 bases separated the two germline ends. The CDR3 DNA sequence: TGTGCCAGCAGCTCGAGCGGAGATACGCAGTATTTT. As protein: CASSSSGDTQYF.

The chain is built from TRBV28 and TRBJ2-5; D is possibly TRBD2 (5 bases). The CDR3 length is 16 residues. Germline V gene sequence: CDR1 MDHEN, CDR2 SYDVKM. Trimming cost V 2 bases and J 1 base, with 14 bases left between them. CDR3 sequence (DNA): TGTGCCAGCAGTTTACTGAAACCGGGATTCCAAGAGACCCAGTACTTC. Its protein product is CASSLLKPGFQETQYF.

The J gene is TRBJ2-1, the V gene TRBV10-1, with TRBD2 matching 11 bases. The junction had 7 bases not matched to a gene; V was cut back by 6 bases and J by 9 bases. Germline CDR1 and CDR2: WNHNN and SYGVQD (reference sequence). The CDR3 loop spans 14 amino acids. The CDR3 DNA reads TGCGCCAGCAGGGCAACTAGCGGGGGAGGTGAGCAGTTCTTC. Translating it yields CASRATSGGGEQFF.

The rearrangement links TRBV30 to TRBJ1-1; D not certain. This CDR3 has 14 amino acids. Germline V gives CDR1 GTSNPN, CDR2 SVGIG (reference sequence). The V end was cut by 3 bases, the J end by 0 bases, with 11 bases between. The CDR3 spells CAWSRGTMNTEAFF. DNA for the CDR3: TGTGCCTGGAGCCGGGGAACAATGAACACTGAAGCTTTCTTT.

The gene calls are TRBV11-2 and TRBJ1-4; the match to TRBD1 covers 8 bases. There are 14 residues in the CDR3. V was pared by 1 base and J by 8 bases, with 3 bases of the junction left unmatched. The germline V gene encodes CDR1 SGHAT and CDR2 FQNNGV. CDR3 bases: TGTGCCAGCAGCTTAGGACAGGGGAGGGAAAAACTGTTTTTT. Protein product: CASSLGQGREKLFF.

As to this clone: Germline is not matched at one junction end, which may reflect a read error. The chain carries TRBV12-5 and TRBJ1-1; D not certain. CDR3 length: 13 amino acids. Germline CDR1 is LGHNT and CDR2 is FRNRAP. The CDR3 sequence: CTSGFQANTEAFF. CDR3 nucleotide sequence: TGTACTAGTGGTTTTCAAGCAAACACTGAAGCTTTCTTT.

CDR3 nucleotide sequence: TGTGCCAGCAGCCGATCCGGGACAGGGGGCGTGAACACTGAAGCTTTCTTT. This sequence encodes CASSRSGTGGVNTEAFF. The V gene is TRBV2, the J gene TRBJ1-1; 12 bases fit TRBD1. CDR1 and CDR2 (germline): SNHLY, FYNNEI. The CDR3 consists of 17 residues. V lost 6 bases to trimming and J lost 0 bases; unmatched junction nucleotides: 8.

The V and J genes are TRBV27 and TRBJ2-7, with TRBD2 matching 15 bases. The CDR3 loop spans 16 amino acids. Germline trimming cut 2 bases from V and 4 bases from J; bases unmatched to any gene: 3. Per the germline V gene, CDR1 is MNHEY and CDR2 is SMNVEV (reference sequence). CDR3 sequence: CASSLRGTSGRYEQYF. CDR3 in DNA: TGTGCCAGCAGTTTAAGGGGGACTAGCGGGAGGTACGAGCAGTACTTC.

The chain uses TRBV6-1 and TRBJ2-7; TRBD2 matches 8 bases. The V gene end was trimmed by 2 bases and the J gene end by 4 bases; junction bases not matched to a gene: 7. The germline gives CDR1 MNHNS, CDR2 SASEGT. The CDR3 runs 15 residues. CDR3 sequence: CASSEQTGGSYEQYF. The CDR3 DNA follows: TGTGCCAGCAGTGAACAAACGGGGGGGTCGTACGAGCAGTACTTC.

This clone showed up just a few times. The rearrangement uses TRBV12-3 or TRBV12-4 and TRBJ2-2; TRBD1 might be the D (5 bases). Trimming pared 6 bases from V and 4 bases from J, leaving 9 bases between. The CDR3 is 13 residues long. In DNA form, the CDR3 reads TGTGCCAGCAGCTCAACAGGCACCGGGGAGCTGTTTTTT. Protein: CASSSTGTGELFF.

The V and J genes are TRBV12-3 or TRBV12-4 and TRBJ1-5, with unresolved D. This CDR3 region has 12 residues. Trimming shortened V by 3 bases and J by 4 bases, and 4 bases separated the two germline ends. CDR3 loop: CASSFQNQPQHF. The CDR3 DNA is TGTGCCAGCAGTTTTCAGAATCAGCCCCAGCATTTT.

V and J are TRBV5-6 and TRBJ2-1; no clear D. The ends were cut back, 0 bases at V and 0 bases at J, with 10 bases in the middle. The CDR3 totals 16 residues. Germline V gene sequence: CDR1 SGHDT, CDR2 YYEEEE. CDR3 in DNA: TGTGCCAGCAGCTTGGAGGCAGGAAGCTCCTACAATGAGCAGTTCTTC. Amino acid sequence: CASSLEAGSSYNEQFF.

This sequence joins TRBV19 and TRBJ1-1, with D hard to call. This CDR3 has 14 residues. The germline V gene encodes CDR1 LNHDA and CDR2 SQIVND (reference sequence). Trimming pared 5 bases from V and 3 bases from J, leaving 13 bases between. The CDR3 loop reads CASSLDGPDTEAFF. The DNA for the CDR3 is TGTGCCAGTAGTCTGGATGGGCCCGACACTGAAGCTTTCTTT.

The chain employs TRBV6-5 and TRBJ1-1; D possibly corresponds to TRBD1 (5 bases). Looked up from germline, CDR1 is MNHEY and CDR2 is SVGAGI. The CDR3 has 13 residues. The V and J ends lost 7 bases and 6 bases respectively, with 15 bases between them. The CDR3 nucleotides read TGTGCCAGCATTAGGTGGGAAGGGGCTGAAGCTTTCTTT. This encodes CASIRWEGAEAFF.

CDR3 sequence: CASSWTGATDTQYF. Here the CDR3 DNA reads TGTGCCAGCAGCTGGACAGGGGCTACAGATACGCAGTATTTT. V is TRBV5-4 and J is TRBJ2-3, with TRBD1 identical over 9 bases. Germline V lookup: CDR1 SGHNT, CDR2 YYREEE (reference sequence). The CDR3 is 14 amino acids. With 3 bases clipped from V and 3 bases from J, the junction kept 2 bases outside the gene matches.

This clone was detected only once. The V and J genes are TRBV6-1 and TRBJ1-3, with TRBD1 matching over 11 bases. CDR3 length: 15 amino acids. V gave up 3 bases and J gave up 8 bases; unmatched junction bases: 6. Per germline, CDR1 MNHNS and CDR2 SASEGT. CDR3: CASSDRDRGMDTIYF. The CDR3, as DNA: TGTGCCAGCAGTGACCGGGACAGGGGGATGGACACCATATATTTT.

The chain links TRBV9 to TRBJ2-1; TRBD2 is a possible D gene (5 bases). Trimming took off 5 bases at V and 5 bases at J, with 11 bases between the two ends. CDR3 length: 13 amino acids. The germline gives CDR1 SGDLS, CDR2 YYNGEE. CDR3 amino acids: CASSTGLDNEQFF. Written as DNA, the CDR3 is TGTGCCAGCAGTACCGGACTCGACAATGAGCAGTTCTTC.

The rearrangement links TRBV25-1 to TRBJ2-7; 7 bases map to TRBD2. Germline loops: CDR1 MGHDK, CDR2 SYGVNS. The CDR3 length is 15 residues. The V and J ends lost 2 bases and 0 bases, in that order; junction bases with no gene match: 4. The CDR3: CASSELSGLSYEQYF. The CDR3 DNA follows: TGTGCCAGCAGTGAACTTAGCGGGCTCTCCTACGAGCAGTACTTC.

The chain carries TRBV3-1 (or the pseudogene TRBV3-2) and TRBJ1-1, with D uncertain. Trimming removed 4 bases at V and 2 bases at J, with 11 bases between. The CDR3 totals 14 residues. Germline lookup yields CDR1 LGHDT and CDR2 YNNKEL (reference sequence). CDR3 sequence reads: CASSLLGVNTEAFF. In DNA, the CDR3 is TGTGCCAGCAGCCTATTAGGAGTCAACACTGAAGCTTTCTTT.

The chain joins TRBV3-1 (or the pseudogene TRBV3-2) to TRBJ1-2, with 10 bases matching TRBD1. The CDR3 has 15 residues. The germline V gene encodes CDR1 LGHDT and CDR2 YNNKEL (reference sequence). Trimming removed 4 bases from V and 4 bases from J; junction bases left unmatched: 6. CDR3 DNA: TGTGCCAGCAGCCCGACAGGGGGCCCCGTCTATGGCTACACCTTC. As protein: CASSPTGGPVYGYTF.

This chain links TRBV10-1 with TRBJ2-7, with 10 bases lining up with TRBD2. Per the germline V gene, CDR1 is WNHNN and CDR2 is SYGVQD (reference sequence). V lost 3 bases to trimming and J lost 7 bases; unmatched junction nucleotides: 6. This CDR3 contains 14 residues. The CDR3, as DNA: TGCGCCAGCAGTGAAAGCGGGAGGGCAGGGGAGCAGTACTTC. Its translation: CASSESGRAGEQYF.